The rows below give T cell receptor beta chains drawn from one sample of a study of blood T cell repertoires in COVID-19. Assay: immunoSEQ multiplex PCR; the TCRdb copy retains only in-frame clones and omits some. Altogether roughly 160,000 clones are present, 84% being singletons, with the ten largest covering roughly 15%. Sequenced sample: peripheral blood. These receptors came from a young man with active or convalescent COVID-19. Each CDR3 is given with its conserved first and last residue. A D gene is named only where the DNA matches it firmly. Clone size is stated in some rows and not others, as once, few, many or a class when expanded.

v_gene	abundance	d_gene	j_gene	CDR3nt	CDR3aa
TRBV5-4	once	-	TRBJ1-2	TGTGCCAGCCCTACCGGGGGAGGCTACACCTTC	CASPTGGGYTF
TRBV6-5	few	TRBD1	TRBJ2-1	TGTGCCAGCAGTTCGTACGACAGGGGTAACGACAATGAGCAGTTCTTC	CASSSYDRGNDNEQFF
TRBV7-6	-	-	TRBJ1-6	TGTGCCAGCAGCTTAGATCAGGGGTCCAATTCACCCCTCCACTTT	CASSLDQGSNSPLHF
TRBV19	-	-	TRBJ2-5	TGTGCCACTCGGGTGGGAGAGACCCAGTACTTC	CATRVGETQYF
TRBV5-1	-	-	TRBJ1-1	TGCGCCAGCAGCCCGGCCTGGACAGTTAGGAACACTGAAGCTTTCTTT	CASSPAWTVRNTEAFF
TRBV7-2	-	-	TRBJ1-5	TGTGCCAGCAGCTCAACATATAGCAATCAGCCCCAGCATTTT	CASSSTYSNQPQHF
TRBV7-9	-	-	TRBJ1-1	TGTGCCAGCAGCCAAGAGACATCGAACACTGAAGCTTTCTTT	CASSQETSNTEAFF
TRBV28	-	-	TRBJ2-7	TGTGCCAGCAGGGCAAGGACAGCCAACCCCTACGAGCAGTACTTC	CASRARTANPYEQYF
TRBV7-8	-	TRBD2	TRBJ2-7	TGTGCCAGCAGCACAAACTACGGGGGGGGAATCTCCTACGAGCAGTACTTC	CASSTNYGGGISYEQYF
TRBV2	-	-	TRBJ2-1	TGTGCCAGCAACGGGGATACCTACAATGAGCAGTTCTTC	CASNGDTYNEQFF
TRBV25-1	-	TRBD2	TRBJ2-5	TGTGCCAGCAGTGGGGGGGGACTATACAAAGAGACCCAGTACTTC	CASSGGGLYKETQYF
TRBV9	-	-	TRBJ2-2	TGTGCCAGCAGCATTGGACATGTCGCGAACACCGGGGAGCTGTTTTTT	CASSIGHVANTGELFF
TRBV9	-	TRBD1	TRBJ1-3	TGTGCCAGCAGCGCGACAGGGGCTAACTCTGGAAACACCATATATTTT	CASSATGANSGNTIYF
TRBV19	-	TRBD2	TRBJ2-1	TGTGCCAGTAGTGACCGGGGGGTTGGACCGAATGAGCAGTTCTTC	CASSDRGVGPNEQFF
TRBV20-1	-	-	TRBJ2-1	TGCAGTGCTAGTCTACAGGGAAACAATGAGCAGTTCTTC	CSASLQGNNEQFF
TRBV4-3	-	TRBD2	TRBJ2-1	TGCGCCAGCAGCCGAAGACTAGCGGGACGGTCGGGAAATGAGCAGTTCTTC	CASSRRLAGRSGNEQFF
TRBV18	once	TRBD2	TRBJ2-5	TGTGCCAGCTCACAACTCCCTCGGGGAGGGGAGACCCAGTACTTC	CASSQLPRGGETQYF
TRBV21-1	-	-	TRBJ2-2	TGTGCCAGCAGCCACCCTAGCGGCTACACCGGGGAGCTGTTTTTT	CASSHPSGYTGELFF
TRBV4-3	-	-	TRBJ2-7	TGCGCCAGCAGCCCCGACCCTCTAGCGAAATCCTACGAGCAGTACTTC	CASSPDPLAKSYEQYF
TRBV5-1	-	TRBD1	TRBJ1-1	TGCGCCAGCAGCTTGTTGGACAGGGTAACGGACACTGAAGCTTTCTTT	CASSLLDRVTDTEAFF
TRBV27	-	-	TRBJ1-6	TGTGCCAGTAGCCCATCGCTCGGGTTGGATTCACCCCTCCACTTT	CASSPSLGLDSPLHF
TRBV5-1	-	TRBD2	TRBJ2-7	TGCGCCAGCAGCTTAGGACTAGCGAGCCACGAGCAGTACTTC	CASSLGLASHEQYF
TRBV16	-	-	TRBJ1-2	TGTGCCAGCAGCCAAGCGAATCCTGGTTACTATGGCTACACCTTC	CASSQANPGYYGYTF
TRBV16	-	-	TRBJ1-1	TGTGCCAGCAGCCCCGGGGTGGTTCCCACTGAAGCTTTCTTT	CASSPGVVPTEAFF
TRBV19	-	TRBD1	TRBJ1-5	TGTGCCAGTAGTATGTCGCCACAGGGGCCGAATCAGCCCCAGCATTTT	CASSMSPQGPNQPQHF
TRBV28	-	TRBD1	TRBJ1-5	TGTGCCAGTGACGGACAGGGGGCGCCGGGCAATCAGCCCCAGCATTTT	CASDGQGAPGNQPQHF
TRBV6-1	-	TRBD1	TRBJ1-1	TGTGCCAGCAGTGAAGACCCGGACAGGGCGTCTTTCTTT	CASSEDPDRASFF
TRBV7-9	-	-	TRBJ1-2	TGTGCCAGCAGTTCCCGGGACACCTACTATGGCTACACCTTC	CASSSRDTYYGYTF
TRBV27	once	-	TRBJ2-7	TGTGCCAGCAGCCCACAGCTGTCCCGCTATGAGCAGTACTTC	CASSPQLSRYEQYF
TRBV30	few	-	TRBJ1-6	TGTGCCTGGCGCCTGGAGGAGGTTGAAGGTAATTCACCCCTCCACTTT	CAWRLEEVEGNSPLHF
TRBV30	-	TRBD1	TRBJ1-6	TGTGCCTGGAGTAGAGGGGACAGGGGCGATTCACCCCTCCACTTT	CAWSRGDRGDSPLHF
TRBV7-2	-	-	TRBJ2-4	TGTGCCAGCAGCTTAAACGGCGGGGCCAAAAACATTCAGTACTTC	CASSLNGGAKNIQYF
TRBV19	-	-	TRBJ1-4	TGTGCCAGTAGTATCCTAGCAACTAATGAAAAACTGTTTTTT	CASSILATNEKLFF
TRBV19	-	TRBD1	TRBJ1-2	TGTGCCAGTAATCTAGGACAGGGTGAGGGGGACTATGGCTACACCTTC	CASNLGQGEGDYGYTF
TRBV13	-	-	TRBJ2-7	TGTGCCAGCAGCTTAAAACCCCGGTGGGCAGGTCTTAGGTACGAGCAGTACTTC	CASSLKPRWAGLRYEQYF
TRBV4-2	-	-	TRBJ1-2	TGTGCCAGCAGCCAAGGATACGGCTATGGCTACACCTTC	CASSQGYGYGYTF
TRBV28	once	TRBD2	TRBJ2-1	TGTGCCAGCAGTTTATGGACTAGCGGGAGCGAGGATGAGCAGTTCTTC	CASSLWTSGSEDEQFF
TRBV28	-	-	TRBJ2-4	TGTGCCAGCAGCCTTGGGGGTGGGGGCCGCACCCGAAACATTCAGTACTTC	CASSLGGGGRTRNIQYF
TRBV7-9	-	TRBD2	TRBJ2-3	TGTGCCAGCAGCTTTTTATTTAGCGGGAGGGCCGGGGGCACAGATACGCAGTATTTT	CASSFLFSGRAGGTDTQYF
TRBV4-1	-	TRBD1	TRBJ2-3	TGCGCCAGCAGCCAAGCCGTAACCCGACAGGGAACAGATACGCAGTATTTT	CASSQAVTRQGTDTQYF
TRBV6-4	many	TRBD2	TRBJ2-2	TGTGCCAGCAGTGACTCGACTAGCGGGAGCGGGGAGCTGTTTTTT	CASSDSTSGSGELFF
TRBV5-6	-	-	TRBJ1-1	TGTGCCAGCAGCGCGGGTCCGGGCACTGAAGCTTTCTTT	CASSAGPGTEAFF
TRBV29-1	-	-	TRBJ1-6	TGCAGCGTCCAAAGCGGAAGCTCCTATAATTCACCCCTCCACTTT	CSVQSGSSYNSPLHF
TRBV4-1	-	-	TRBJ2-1	TGCGCCAGCAGCCAAGATCGGGAACCCAATGAGCAGTTCTTC	CASSQDREPNEQFF
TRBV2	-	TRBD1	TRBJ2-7	TGTGCCAGCACCTCGACAGGGGGCTCCTACGAGCAGTACTTC	CASTSTGGSYEQYF
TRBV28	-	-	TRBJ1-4	TGTGCCAGCAGTGTGGGCCCACTAGGTGGAAAACTGTTTTTT	CASSVGPLGGKLFF
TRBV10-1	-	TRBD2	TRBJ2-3	TGCGCCAGCAGCGGGGGACTAGCGGGAGGTACAGATACGCAGTATTTT	CASSGGLAGGTDTQYF
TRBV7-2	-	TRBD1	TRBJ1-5	TGTGCCAGCAGCCCTTCGACAGGGAGTCAGCCCCAGCATTTT	CASSPSTGSQPQHF
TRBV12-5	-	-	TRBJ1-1	TGTGCTAGTGGTTTGGTGCAGGCCCGGAACACTGAAGCTTTCTTT	CASGLVQARNTEAFF
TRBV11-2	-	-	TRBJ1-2	TGTGCCAGCAGCTTACGTCCCCTCCCGCACAGGGCTGGCTACACCTTC	CASSLRPLPHRAGYTF
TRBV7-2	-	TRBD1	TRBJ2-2	TGTGCCAGCAGCCGGGGACAGGTTACCGGGGAGCTGTTTTTT	CASSRGQVTGELFF
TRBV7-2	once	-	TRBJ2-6	TGTGCCAGCAGCCCTAGGAACCTTGGGGCCAACGTCCTGACTTTC	CASSPRNLGANVLTF
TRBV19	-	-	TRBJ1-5	TGTGCCAGTACGTTTGGGGGCCAGCCCCAGCATTTT	CASTFGGQPQHF
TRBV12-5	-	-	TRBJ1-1	TGTGCTAGTGGTTTGGTACTCCTGGAACAGGGTGCGGGTAAAGCTTTCTTT	CASGLVLLEQGAGKAFF
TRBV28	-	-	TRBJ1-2	TGTGCCAGCAGTTTGGGGTTAGGAGGGAGCTACACCTTC	CASSLGLGGSYTF